What follows are 21 T cell receptor beta chains derived from one specimen sequenced in a study of human T cells and chemical hapten exposure. In TCRdb, the RACE reads were re-called with MiXCR into one record per CDR3 protein. The sample has tens of thousands of distinct CDR3 sequences, approximately 9.6% seen once. Sample time point: pre-sensitization, week 0. Treatment here: therapeutic diphenylcyclopropenone sensitization with weekly scalp DPC. It was unfractionated whole blood from which total RNA was extracted. Sequencing was performed on whole blood, taken in connection with sensitization to the hapten diphenylcyclopropenone (DPC). These receptors were obtained from a woman between 25 and 40 years old with alopecia areata. Some clones in this sample may be carry-over from other donors' samples.

This clonotype has just a few counts. The chain recombines TRBV28 with TRBJ1-1; possibly TRBD1 for D (6 bases). V lost 2 bases to trimming and J lost 4 bases, with 17 bases between them. The CDR3 consists of 16 residues. Per germline, CDR1 MDHEN and CDR2 SYDVKM. In DNA form, the CDR3 reads TGTGCCAGCAGTTTAAGGCCAGGGATAGGGGGCACTGAAGCTTTCTTT. Translating it yields CASSLRPGIGGTEAFF.

This clonotype was picked up a small number of times. The V call is TRBV12-3 or TRBV12-4, the J call TRBJ1-1; the D gene is possibly TRBD1 (6 bases). The CDR3 length is 15 residues. V was trimmed by 2 bases and J by 3 bases, leaving 13 bases between them. The CDR3 DNA follows: TGTGCCAGCAGTTTACGGGGGCCCCTCGACACTGAAGCTTTCTTT. Translating gives CASSLRGPLDTEAFF.

The chain has TRBV7-2 and TRBJ2-3, with no clear D. The CDR3 is 13 amino acids. Trimming shortened V by 5 bases and J by 0 bases, and 6 bases separated the two germline ends. From germline, CDR1 is SGHTA and CDR2 FQGNSA. The CDR3 protein is CASSERSTDTQYF. Here the CDR3 DNA reads TGTGCCAGCAGCGAGAGAAGCACAGATACGCAGTATTTT. Complete variable domain (other parts from reference TRBV7-2 and TRBJ2-3): GAGVSQSPSNKVTEKGKDVELRCDPISGHTALYWYRQSLGQGLEFLIYFQGNSAPDKSGLPSDRFSAERTGGSVSTLTIQRTQQEDSAVYLCASSERSTDTQYFGPGTRLTVL.

The chain joins TRBV7-6 to TRBJ2-2; D is tentatively TRBD1 or TRBD2 (7 bases each). Germline loops: CDR1 SGHVS, CDR2 FNYEAQ. The length of the CDR3 is 14 residues. Trimming removed 5 bases at V and 7 bases at J, with 14 bases between. The CDR3 DNA follows: TGTGCCAGCAGCCCAGCAGGGGGGGACGGGGAGCTGTTTTTT. This encodes CASSPAGGDGELFF.

The table lists this clonotype with a few counts. The chain uses TRBV3-1 and TRBJ2-1; 7 bases fit TRBD2. CDR1 and CDR2 (germline): LGHDT, YNNKEL (reference sequence). The CDR3 length is 16 residues. V shed 1 base and J 9 bases; nucleotides not matched to a gene: 12. CDR3 bases: TGTGCCAGCAGCCAAGTCACGGGGGGTTCATTGAGTGAGCAGTTCTTC. This gives the protein CASSQVTGGSLSEQFF.

This clonotype occurred many times. The chain combines TRBV28 with TRBJ1-2; D gene uncertain. Germline CDR1 and CDR2: MDHEN and SYDVKM. The CDR3 loop spans 11 amino acids. The V and J ends lost 8 bases and 2 bases respectively, with 6 bases between them. CDR3 protein: CASRGNYGYTF. For the CDR3, the DNA is TGTGCCAGCCGGGGAAACTATGGCTACACCTTC.

This clonotype came up many times. V gene TRBV20-1 combines with J gene TRBJ2-3; 8 bases map to TRBD2. The germline CDR1 and CDR2 sequences are DFQATT and SNEGSKA (reference sequence). V trimming: 6 bases; J trimming: 2 bases; junction bases outside the gene matches: 13. This CDR3 has 16 residues. CDR3 nucleotide sequence: TGCAGTGCCCCCCCGGGGGGGAACCTAAACACAGATACGCAGTATTTT. This encodes CSAPPGGNLNTDTQYF.

This chain links TRBV5-1 with TRBJ2-3, with 9 bases lining up with TRBD2. Looked up from germline, CDR1 is SGHRS and CDR2 is YFSETQ. The length of the CDR3 is 15 residues. J gave up 4 bases and V 0 bases, and 3 bases lay outside the gene matches. CDR3 in amino acids: CASSLGRGGPDTQYF. CDR3 DNA: TGCGCCAGCAGCTTGGGGCGGGGGGGCCCAGATACGCAGTATTTT.

V is TRBV29-1 and J is TRBJ2-1; D ambiguous. Trimming left V 5 bases short and J 0 bases short, with 17 bases between. The CDR3 is 16 residues long. Germline loops: CDR1 SQVTM, CDR2 ANQGSEA. The CDR3 reads CSVPATPVSSYNEQFF. The DNA for the CDR3 is TGCAGCGTTCCGGCCACGCCGGTTAGCTCCTACAATGAGCAGTTCTTC.

A few counts support this clonotype. This chain uses TRBV28 with TRBJ2-5, with D tentatively TRBD2 (5 bases). CDR3 length: 14 amino acids. The V gene lost 3 bases and the J gene lost 5 bases, with 13 bases spanning the gap. The germline CDR1 and CDR2 sequences are MDHEN and SYDVKM. CDR3 nucleotides: TGTGCCAGCAGTTTGGACTTACTGCTGGAGACCCAGTACTTC. Amino acids: CASSLDLLLETQYF. Full variable domain (missing parts from reference TRBV28 and TRBJ2-5): DVKVTQSSRYLVKRTGEKVFLECVQDMDHENMFWYRQDPGLGLRLIYFSYDVKMKEKGDIPEGYSVSREKKERFSLILESASTNQTSMYLCASSLDLLLETQYFGPGTRLLVL.

There are a few counts of this clonotype. The CDR3 DNA reads as TGTGCCAGCAGCCAAGACCTGACAGGCTCACCCCTCCACTTT. Residues: CASSQDLTGSPLHF. V gene TRBV3-1 combines with J gene TRBJ1-6, with D possibly being TRBD1 (6 bases). Trimming removed 0 bases from V and 10 bases from J, with 10 bases in between. Germline V gene lookup returns CDR1 LGHDT and CDR2 YNNKEL (reference sequence). The CDR3 consists of 14 residues.

This clonotype came up many times. This chain links TRBV5-1 with TRBJ2-3; 10 bases are shared with TRBD2. This CDR3 has 18 amino acids. J gave up 0 bases and V 4 bases, and 11 bases lay outside the gene matches. Per the germline V gene, CDR1 is SGHRS and CDR2 is YFSETQ. CDR3 protein: CASSPVAGGRTSTDTQYF. The DNA for the CDR3 is TGCGCCAGCAGCCCGGTAGCGGGGGGAAGAACTAGCACAGATACGCAGTATTTT.

V gene TRBV6-1 combines with J gene TRBJ2-3, with 7 bases lining up with TRBD1. Per the germline V gene, CDR1 is MNHNS and CDR2 is SASEGT. J lost 4 bases, V lost 4 bases, and 11 bases had no gene match. CDR3 size: 16 residues. The CDR3 loop reads CASSVKGARLADTQYF. In DNA form, the CDR3 reads TGTGCCAGCAGTGTTAAGGGGGCGCGACTGGCAGATACGCAGTATTTT.

The chain combines TRBV20-1 with TRBJ1-4; D not resolved. Trimming shortened V by 2 bases and J by 0 bases, and 22 bases separated the two germline ends. Germline assignment: CDR1 DFQATT and CDR2 SNEGSKA (reference sequence). This CDR3 has 19 amino acids. This CDR3 reads CSARFSGSSNRATNEKLFF. The CDR3 nucleotides are TGCAGTGCTAGATTTTCCGGGAGCTCGAACCGGGCAACTAATGAAAAACTGTTTTTT.

This clonotype was seen repeatedly, ten times or more. The rearrangement links TRBV2 to TRBJ1-5; the match to TRBD1 covers 7 bases. Germline V CDR1 and CDR2: SNHLY, FYNNEI. After removal of 8 bases from V and 5 bases from J, the junction contained 3 bases not matched to a gene. The CDR3 runs 12 residues. DNA for the CDR3: TGTGCCAGCGAGACAGGGCATCAGCCCCAGCATTTT. Amino acids: CASETGHQPQHF.

This clonotype was counted many times. The chain combines TRBV29-1 with TRBJ1-1; no clear D gene. CDR1 and CDR2 from the germline V gene are SQVTM and ANQGSEA. The V end was cut by 4 bases, the J end by 0 bases, with 6 bases between. The CDR3 has 12 residues. The CDR3 loop reads CSVAFMNTEAFF. DNA for the CDR3: TGCAGCGTTGCCTTTATGAACACTGAAGCTTTCTTT.

At least ten counts were recorded for this clonotype. The chain recombines TRBV27 with TRBJ1-4; D is uncertain. The germline CDR1 and CDR2 sequences are MNHEY and SMNVEV (reference sequence). The CDR3 has 15 residues. V lost 5 bases and J 4 bases, leaving 14 bases between the germline ends. Written as DNA, the CDR3 is TGTGCCAGCAGTCCCCGTGGGAGGTATAATGAAAAACTGTTTTTT. It yields the protein CASSPRGRYNEKLFF.

The CDR3 DNA reads TGTGCCAGCAGCCGCACCAGGGGACCATACACAGATACGCAGTATTTT. It codes for CASSRTRGPYTDTQYF. The rearrangement joins TRBV7-2 to TRBJ2-3; maybe TRBD1 (6 bases). The germline V gene has CDR1 SGHTA and CDR2 FQGNSA. This CDR3 comprises 16 residues. Trimming took 5 bases from V and 2 from J, leaving 17 bases between them.

The genes are TRBV7-2 and TRBJ2-3; TRBD2 matches 7 bases. V was clipped by 4 bases and J by 0 bases; unmatched bases: 10. Germline V gives CDR1 SGHTA, CDR2 FQGNSA. The CDR3 covers 17 residues. In nucleotides, the CDR3 is TGTGCCAGCAGCTACCGACTGCTAGCGGCTAGCACAGATACGCAGTATTTT. It yields the protein CASSYRLLAASTDTQYF.

This clonotype has a handful of counts. V is TRBV7-2 and J is TRBJ1-5; TRBD1 agrees at 8 bases. The CDR3 has 15 residues. Losses at the gene ends were 3 bases for V and 3 bases for J; bases not matched to a gene: 4. Germline assignment: CDR1 SGHTA and CDR2 FQGNSA. Written as DNA, the CDR3 is TGTGCCAGCAGCTTTCAGGGGGCAATCAATCAGCCCCAGCATTTT. Translation gives CASSFQGAINQPQHF.

This clonotype was found a few times. This rearrangement joins TRBV7-2 to TRBJ2-7, with 9 bases matching TRBD1. The CDR3 runs 14 residues. V lost 4 bases and J lost 5; bases outside the gene matches: 6. Germline V gene lookup returns CDR1 SGHTA and CDR2 FQGNSA. CDR3 residues: CASSSGTGFHEQYF. The CDR3 nucleotides read TGTGCCAGCAGCTCCGGGACAGGGTTTCACGAGCAGTACTTC. The whole variable domain, filled in from reference TRBV7-2 and TRBJ2-7, reads GAGVSQSPSNKVTEKGKDVELRCDPISGHTALYWYRQSLGQGLEFLIYFQGNSAPDKSGLPSDRFSAERTGGSVSTLTIQRTQQEDSAVYLCASSSGTGFHEQYFGPGTRLTVT.